This T cell receptor beta chain was documented in a study of control samples from healthy donors and cancer patients (dated by TCRdb to the early 2020s). As concerns this clone: It has no known antigen specificity. No much larger clone is present one base from it, and per-base qualities are unavailable.

Libraries were built with the immunoSEQ multiplex PCR assay. TCRdb holds this immuneACCESS table with in-frame rearrangements only. Some clones are missing; in checked studies, unresolved V genes explain under half, and the rest has no known cause. The sample contains about 160,000 clones, around 96% of them found a single time. The ten largest clones capture approximately 0.93% of the sample. CDR1 and CDR2, looked up from the germline V gene, are MNHEY and SVGEGT. The junction shows trimming of 5 bases on V and 2 bases on J, plus 3 bases between the germline ends. There are 11 amino acids in the CDR3, from cysteine to phenylalanine inclusive. Just CDR3 DNA is preserved here, 33 bases in frame from base 1.

The chain is encoded by TRBV6-2 or TRBV6-3 joined to TRBJ2-5; too little of a D gene remains to name it. This receptor was obtained from a young woman in good health. The sample consisted of blood. CDR3 region: CASSTQETQYF. The nucleotides read TGTGCCAGCAGTACACAAGAGACCCAGTACTTC.